Detailed here is one T cell receptor beta chain. The sample belongs to a study of cytomegalovirus exposure and HLA in healthy donors. Use of 60 Vbeta and 13 Jbeta primers characterized the PCR. The repertoire was sequenced with immunoSEQ multiplex PCR; TCRdb's copy has only in-frame clones and lacks some. The sample includes approximately 180,000 clones, 77% of them seen just once. The clonotype originates from a woman between 25 and 40 years old in good health and CMV-seropositive. The sequenced sample was PBMCs.

The CDR3 DNA is TGTGCCAGCAGCTTAGAAGCAGGGGTTTTTAATCAGCCCCAGCATTTT. It yields the protein CASSLEAGVFNQPQHF. The chain is built from TRBV7-8 and TRBJ1-5; D is perhaps TRBD1 (6 bases). The CDR3 has 16 residues. Germline assignment: CDR1 SGHVS and CDR2 FQNEAQ. Between the trimmed V and J ends, which lost 1 base and 4 bases, there was a span of 14 bases. Filled out from reference TRBV7-8 and TRBJ1-5, the complete variable domain reads GAGVSQSPRYKVAKRGQDVALRCDPISGHVSLFWYQQALGQGPEFLTYFQNEAQLDKSGLPSDRFFAERPEGSVSTLKIQRTQQEDSAVYLCASSLEAGVFNQPQHFGDGTRLSIL.